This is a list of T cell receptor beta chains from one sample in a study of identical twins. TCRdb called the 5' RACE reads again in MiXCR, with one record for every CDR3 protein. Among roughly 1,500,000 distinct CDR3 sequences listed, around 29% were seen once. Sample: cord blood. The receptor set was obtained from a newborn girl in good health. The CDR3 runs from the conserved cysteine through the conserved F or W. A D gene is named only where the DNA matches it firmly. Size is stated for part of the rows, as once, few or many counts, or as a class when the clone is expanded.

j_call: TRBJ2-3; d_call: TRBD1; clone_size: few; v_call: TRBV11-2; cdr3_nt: TGTGCCAGCAGCCCACAGGGGTTCACAGATACGCAGTATTTT; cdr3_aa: CASSPQGFTDTQYF
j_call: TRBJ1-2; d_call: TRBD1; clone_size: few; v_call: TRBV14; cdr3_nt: TGTGCCAGCAGCCCGGGACAGGGGCTGTACTATGGCTACACCTTC; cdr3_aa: CASSPGQGLYYGYTF
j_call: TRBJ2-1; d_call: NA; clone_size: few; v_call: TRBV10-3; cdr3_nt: TGTGCCATCAGTGATTTCCACAACAATGAGCAGTTCTTC; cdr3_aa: CAISDFHNNEQFF
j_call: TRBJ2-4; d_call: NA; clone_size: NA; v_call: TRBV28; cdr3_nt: TGTGCCAGCAGAGACCGCAGGGCAGGAAACATTCAGTACTTC; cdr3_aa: CASRDRRAGNIQYF
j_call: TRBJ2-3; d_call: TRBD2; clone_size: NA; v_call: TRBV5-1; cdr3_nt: TGCGCCAGCGGAGAGCGGGGGGGCCCTACAGATACGCAGTATTTT; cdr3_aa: CASGERGGPTDTQYF
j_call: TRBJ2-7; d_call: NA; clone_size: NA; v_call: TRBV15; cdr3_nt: TGTGCCACCAGCAGATCAAACTCCTACGAGCAGTACTTC; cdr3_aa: CATSRSNSYEQYF
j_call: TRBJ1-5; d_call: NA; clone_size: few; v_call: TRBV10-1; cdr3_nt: TGCGCCAGCAGTGAGTCGATTTATCAGGTCCCAAATCAGCCCCAGCATTTT; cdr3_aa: CASSESIYQVPNQPQHF
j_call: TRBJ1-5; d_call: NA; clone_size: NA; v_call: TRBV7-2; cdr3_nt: TGTGCCAGCAGCCGGTTAGGGCAGCCCCAGCATTTT; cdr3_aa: CASSRLGQPQHF
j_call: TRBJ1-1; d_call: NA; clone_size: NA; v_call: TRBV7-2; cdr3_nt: TGTACCAGCAGCCAAGAGGCCCCACTGAACACTGAAGCTTTCTTT; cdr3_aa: CTSSQEAPLNTEAFF
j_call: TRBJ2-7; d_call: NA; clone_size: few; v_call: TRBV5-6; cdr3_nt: TGTGCCAGCAGCTTGGTCCCCCGGGACTTCTCCTACAATGAGCAGTACTTC; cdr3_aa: CASSLVPRDFSYNEQYF
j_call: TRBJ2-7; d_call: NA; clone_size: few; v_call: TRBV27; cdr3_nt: TGTGCCAGCAGTTGGCTACAGGGCTCGCTAGCCGAGCAGTACTTC; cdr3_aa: CASSWLQGSLAEQYF
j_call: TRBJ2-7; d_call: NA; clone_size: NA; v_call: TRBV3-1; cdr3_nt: TGTGCCAGCAGCCAAGCGGCTAGCTCCTACAATGAGCAGTACTTC; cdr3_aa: CASSQAASSYNEQYF
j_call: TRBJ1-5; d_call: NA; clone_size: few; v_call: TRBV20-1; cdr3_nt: TGCAGTGCTAGAGGTCGGGGAGGGAGCCTCCGTAGGAAGCCCCAGCATTTT; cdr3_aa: CSARGRGGSLRRKPQHF
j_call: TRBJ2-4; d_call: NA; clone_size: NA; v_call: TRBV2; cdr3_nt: TGTGCCAGCAGTCCTCTAAACATTCAGTACTTC; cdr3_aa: CASSPLNIQYF
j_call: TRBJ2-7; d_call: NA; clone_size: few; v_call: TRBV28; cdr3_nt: TGTGCCAGCAGTTTCCGACAGCTACCCTACGAGCAGTACTTC; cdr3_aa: CASSFRQLPYEQYF
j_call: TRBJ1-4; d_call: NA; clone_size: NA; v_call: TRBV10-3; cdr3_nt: TGTGCCATCAGTGATAGGGGAGTAACTAATGAAAAACTGTTTTTT; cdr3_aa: CAISDRGVTNEKLFF
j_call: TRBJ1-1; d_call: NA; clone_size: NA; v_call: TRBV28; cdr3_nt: TGTGCCAGCAGTCCACTCGGGGCTCATGAAGCTTTCTTT; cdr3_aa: CASSPLGAHEAFF
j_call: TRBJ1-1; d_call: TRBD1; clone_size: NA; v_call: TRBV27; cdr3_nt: TGTGCCAGCAGAACGGACAGGGTAGACACTGAAGCTTTCTTT; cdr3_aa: CASRTDRVDTEAFF
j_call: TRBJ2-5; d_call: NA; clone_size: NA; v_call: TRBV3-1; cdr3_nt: TGTGCCAGCAGCCAAGGGGGACGGTGGTACCAGAAGACCCAGTACTTC; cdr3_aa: CASSQGGRWYQKTQYF
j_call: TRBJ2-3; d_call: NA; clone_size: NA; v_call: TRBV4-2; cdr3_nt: TGTGCCAGCAGCCAAGATCTGGGGATGAGTCATAGCACAGATACGCAGTATTTT; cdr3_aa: CASSQDLGMSHSTDTQYF
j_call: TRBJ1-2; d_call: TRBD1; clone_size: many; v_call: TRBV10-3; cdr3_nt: TGTGCCATCAGTGAGGCGACAGGGAACTATGGCTACACCTTC; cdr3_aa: CAISEATGNYGYTF
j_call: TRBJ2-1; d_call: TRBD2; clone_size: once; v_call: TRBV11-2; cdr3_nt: TGTGCCAGCAGCCCCCTGACTAGCGGGTCAAATGAGCAGTTCTTC; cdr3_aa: CASSPLTSGSNEQFF
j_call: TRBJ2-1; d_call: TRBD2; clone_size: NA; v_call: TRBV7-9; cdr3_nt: TGTGCCAGCGTTCGGACTAGCGGGGACAATGAGCAGTTCTTC; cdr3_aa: CASVRTSGDNEQFF
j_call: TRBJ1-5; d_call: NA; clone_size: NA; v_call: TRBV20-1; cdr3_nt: TGCAGTGCCCAGATGGGGGACGGCAATCAGCCCCAGCATTTT; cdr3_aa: CSAQMGDGNQPQHF
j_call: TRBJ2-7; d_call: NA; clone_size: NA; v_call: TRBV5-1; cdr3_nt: TGCGCCAGCAGACGAACTAGCAACGAGCAGTACTTC; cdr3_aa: CASRRTSNEQYF
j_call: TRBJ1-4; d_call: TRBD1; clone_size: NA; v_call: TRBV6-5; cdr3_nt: TGTGCCAGCAGTTCGGACAGGGGGCTTGCCCCCAATGAAAAACTGTTTTTT; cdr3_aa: CASSSDRGLAPNEKLFF
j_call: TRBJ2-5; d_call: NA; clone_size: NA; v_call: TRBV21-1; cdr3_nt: TGTGCCAGCAGAGGAGGGGTCCGGGTGGGGGAGACCCAGTACTTC; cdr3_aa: CASRGGVRVGETQYF
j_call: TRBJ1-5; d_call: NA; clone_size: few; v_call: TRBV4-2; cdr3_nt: TGTGCCAGCAGCCAAGAGTGGGCCATTAATCAGCCCCAGCATTTT; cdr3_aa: CASSQEWAINQPQHF
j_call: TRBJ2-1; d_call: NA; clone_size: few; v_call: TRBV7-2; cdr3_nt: TGTGCCAGCAGCTTAAGTTGGCCAGGGTTGCTAAATGAGCAGTTCTTC; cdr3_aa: CASSLSWPGLLNEQFF
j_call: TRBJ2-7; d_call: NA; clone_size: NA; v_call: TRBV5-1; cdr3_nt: TGCGCCAGCAGCGGGGCTGGCGTAGCCTACGAGCAGTACTTC; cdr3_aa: CASSGAGVAYEQYF
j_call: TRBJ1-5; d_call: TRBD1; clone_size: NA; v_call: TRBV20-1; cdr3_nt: TGCAGTGCTAGAGAGGGGGGACAGGGGGATTCGCCCCAGCATTTT; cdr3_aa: CSAREGGQGDSPQHF
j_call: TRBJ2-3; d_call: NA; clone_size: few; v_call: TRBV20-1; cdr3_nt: TGCAGTGCTAGCCCAGTCAGCGGGAGCACAGATACGCAGTATTTT; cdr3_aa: CSASPVSGSTDTQYF
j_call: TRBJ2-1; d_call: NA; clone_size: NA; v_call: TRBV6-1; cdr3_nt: TGTGCCAGCATCCCACTAGGCACGCGGAGCTCCTACAATGAGCAGTTCTTC; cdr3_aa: CASIPLGTRSSYNEQFF
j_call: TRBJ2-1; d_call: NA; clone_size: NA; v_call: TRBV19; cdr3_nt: TGTGCCAGTAGTATCGCTTTGATTTCTATTACCTCCTACAATGAGCAGTTCTTC; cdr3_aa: CASSIALISITSYNEQFF
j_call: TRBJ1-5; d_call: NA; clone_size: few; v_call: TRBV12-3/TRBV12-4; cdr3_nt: TGTGCCAGCAGTTTACGGGTAGGGAAGGGCCAGCCCCAGCATTTT; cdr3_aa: CASSLRVGKGQPQHF
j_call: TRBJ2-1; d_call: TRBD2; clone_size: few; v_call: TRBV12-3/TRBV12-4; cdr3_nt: TGTGCCAGCAGTTTAGAGGGAGGAGTACTAGCGGGAAAGCGGAATGAGCAGTTCTTC; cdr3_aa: CASSLEGGVLAGKRNEQFF
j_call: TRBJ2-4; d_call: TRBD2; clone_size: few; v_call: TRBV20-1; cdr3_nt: TGCAGTGCTAGAGATTTGGACCGGGGGGGACGAAACATTCAGTACTTC; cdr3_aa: CSARDLDRGGRNIQYF
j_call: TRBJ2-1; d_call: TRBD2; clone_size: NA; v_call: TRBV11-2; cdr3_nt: TGTGCCAGCAGCTTAGGGCGGGGGGCGTCCCAAGAGACCCAGTTCTTC; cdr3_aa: CASSLGRGASQETQFF
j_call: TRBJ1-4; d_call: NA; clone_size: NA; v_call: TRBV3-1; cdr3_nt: TGTGCCAGCAGCCAATCAGACAGGATGGGCGAAAAACTGTTTTTT; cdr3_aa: CASSQSDRMGEKLFF
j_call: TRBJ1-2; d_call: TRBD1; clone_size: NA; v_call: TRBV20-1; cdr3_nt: TGCAGTGCTAGCCTGCCAGGGGGAGGTTATGGCTACACCTTC; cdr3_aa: CSASLPGGGYGYTF
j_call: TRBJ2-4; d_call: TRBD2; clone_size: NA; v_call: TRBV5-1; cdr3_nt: TGCGCCAGCAGCTTTGCTAGCGGGAGGGGGAAAAACATTCAGTACTTC; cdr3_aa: CASSFASGRGKNIQYF
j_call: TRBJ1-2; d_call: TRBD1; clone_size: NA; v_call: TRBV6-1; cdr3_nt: TGTGCCAGCAGTGAGGACAGGGCAGGGTATGGCTACACCTTC; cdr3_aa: CASSEDRAGYGYTF
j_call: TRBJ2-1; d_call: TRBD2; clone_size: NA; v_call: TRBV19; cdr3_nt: TGTGCCAGTAGTTCCAAGACTAGCGGGAGTGCCAGCTCCTACAATGAGCAGTTCTTC; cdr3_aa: CASSSKTSGSASSYNEQFF
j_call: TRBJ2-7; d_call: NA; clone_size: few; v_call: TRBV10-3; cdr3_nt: TGTGCCATCAGTGGCCACAACTCCTACGAGCAGTACTTC; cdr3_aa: CAISGHNSYEQYF
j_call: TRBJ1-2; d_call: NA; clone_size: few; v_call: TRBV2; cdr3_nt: TGTGCCAGCAGTGAACTCGGGGATAACTATGGCTACACCTTC; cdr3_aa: CASSELGDNYGYTF
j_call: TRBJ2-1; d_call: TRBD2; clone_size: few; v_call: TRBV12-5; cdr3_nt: TGTGCTAGTGGTTTGGTATTGGGCGGGAGCTTATCCTACAATGAGCAGTTCTTC; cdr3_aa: CASGLVLGGSLSYNEQFF
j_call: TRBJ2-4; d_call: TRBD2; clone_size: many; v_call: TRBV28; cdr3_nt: TGTGCCAGCAGTTTAGTAGGGACTAGAAAAAACATTCAGTACTTC; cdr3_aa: CASSLVGTRKNIQYF